The 23 T cell receptor beta chains below were found in one sample sequenced in a study of shared clonotypes between healthy human individuals. The table came from immunoSEQ multiplex PCR; TCRdb's copy has only in-frame clones and leaves some out. The data show about 960,000 clones, approximately 80% seen once. Source material: memory CD4+ T cells sorted from blood. Subset: CD45RA-negative fraction. The receptor set was obtained from a young man in good health.

This clone was recorded at least ten times. The rearrangement uses TRBV5-1 and TRBJ2-4, with TRBD1 matching 7 bases. The V gene's germline CDR1 is SGHRS and CDR2 YFSETQ. Trimming removed 0 bases from V and 0 bases from J; junction bases left unmatched: 6. This CDR3 is 17 amino acids long. The CDR3 nucleotides read TGCGCCAGCAGCTTGGGACAGGGACCAATAGCCAAAAACATTCAGTACTTC. Residues: CASSLGQGPIAKNIQYF.

This sequence joins TRBV10-3 and TRBJ2-2; perhaps TRBD1 as D (6 bases). Germline-derived CDR1 and CDR2 are ENHRY and SYGVKD. Trimming took off 6 bases at V and 2 bases at J, with 13 bases between the two ends. The length of the CDR3 is 15 residues. This CDR3 reads CAISRDRSNTGELFF. The CDR3 DNA reads as TGTGCCATCAGCAGAGACAGGTCTAACACCGGGGAGCTGTTTTTT.

The chain has TRBV6-5 and TRBJ2-3, with D uncertain. The V end lost 2 bases, the J end lost 6 bases, and 9 bases lay between the germline ends. The CDR3 is made up of 13 amino acids. Germline assignment: CDR1 MNHEY and CDR2 SVGAGI. This CDR3 reads CASSYIGRDTQYF. CDR3 DNA: TGTGCCAGCAGTTACATTGGGCGGGATACGCAGTATTTT.

This clone was recorded a few times. This chain connects TRBV29-1 to TRBJ2-7; D is undetermined. CDR3 length equals 13 residues. The germline V gene encodes CDR1 SQVTM and CDR2 ANQGSEA. V was shortened by 2 bases and J by 2 bases, with 10 bases between the two germline ends. The CDR3 loop reads CSVEPGGAYEQYF. In DNA form, the CDR3 reads TGCAGCGTTGAACCCGGTGGCGCCTACGAGCAGTACTTC.

V and J are TRBV7-2 and TRBJ1-3; D perhaps matches TRBD1 (5 bases). Germline lookup yields CDR1 SGHTA and CDR2 FQGNSA. Trimming stripped 5 bases from V and 0 bases from J, with 14 bases between. The CDR3 covers 16 residues. In nucleotides, the CDR3 is TGTGCCAGCAGCGTCACAGGATCTTTCTCTGGAAACACCATATATTTT. This sequence encodes CASSVTGSFSGNTIYF.

The chain links TRBV5-8 to TRBJ1-1, with a weak D call TRBD1 (6 bases). This CDR3 comprises 15 residues. CDR1 and CDR2 from the germline V gene are SGHTS and YDEGEE. V was clipped by 0 bases and J by 4 bases, with 13 bases between them. The CDR3 spells CASSLAWRGGTEAFF. For the CDR3, the DNA is TGTGCCAGCAGCTTGGCCTGGAGAGGGGGCACTGAAGCTTTCTTT. Full variable domain (outside the CDR3, taken from reference TRBV5-8 and TRBJ1-1): EAGVTQSPTHLIKTRGQQATLRCSPISGHTSVYWYQQALGLGLQFLLWYDEGEERNRGNFPPRFSGRQFPNYSSELNVNALELEDSALYLCASSLAWRGGTEAFFGQGTRLTVV.

The V and J genes are TRBV5-1 and TRBJ2-5; 7 positions match TRBD1. The CDR3 has 15 residues. Germline V gene sequence: CDR1 SGHRS, CDR2 YFSETQ. V lost 3 bases to trimming and J lost 4 bases; unmatched junction nucleotides: 9. CDR3 coding DNA: TGCGCCAGCAGCTATACTACAGGGGTTGGAGAGACCCAGTACTTC. Amino acid sequence: CASSYTTGVGETQYF.

The table lists this clone with a count of one. The chain recombines TRBV5-6 with TRBJ2-5; D is tentatively TRBD1 or TRBD2 (6 bases each). V was trimmed by 4 bases and J by 5 bases, leaving 15 bases between them. The CDR3 covers 14 residues. Germline loops: CDR1 SGHDT, CDR2 YYEEEE. This CDR3 is CASSADLGGETQYF. The CDR3 DNA reads TGTGCCAGCAGCGCGGACCTAGGGGGGGAGACCCAGTACTTC.

The CDR3 nucleotides are TGCGCCAGCAGCCAAGATTTGGGGGCAAAAGTCTATGGCTACACCTTC. It yields the protein CASSQDLGAKVYGYTF. The rearrangement joins TRBV4-3 to TRBJ1-2, with a weak D call TRBD1 (6 bases). Germline loops: CDR1 LGHNA, CDR2 YSLEER. The CDR3 extends over 16 amino acids. V was trimmed by 0 bases and J by 4 bases, leaving 15 bases between them.

The gene calls are TRBV6-1 and TRBJ1-5; the D gene is possibly TRBD1 (6 bases). Germline loops: CDR1 MNHNS, CDR2 SASEGT. Trimming stripped 0 bases from V and 2 bases from J, with 8 bases between. The CDR3 has 15 amino acids. The CDR3, as DNA: TGTGCCAGCAGTGAAGCGGGGGCCGGCAATCAGCCCCAGCATTTT. It codes for CASSEAGAGNQPQHF.

The chain has TRBV18 and TRBJ1-2; no definite D call. The CDR3 runs 13 residues. The ends were cut back, 1 base at V and 6 bases at J, with 9 bases in the middle. Germline V gene lookup returns CDR1 KGHSH and CDR2 LQKENI. The CDR3 DNA is TGTGCCAGCTCACCACAACGGTGGGATGGCTACACCTTC. This sequence encodes CASSPQRWDGYTF.

The V and J genes are TRBV2 and TRBJ1-6; D is unclear. CDR1 SNHLY and CDR2 FYNNEI come from the germline V gene. V gave up 4 bases and J gave up 0 bases, with 7 bases separating them. The CDR3 covers 15 residues. DNA for the CDR3: TGTGCCAGCAGTGTGGCCGGCTCCTATAATTCACCCCTCCACTTT. Translating gives CASSVAGSYNSPLHF.

The chain carries TRBV15 and TRBJ2-3, with D uncertain. This CDR3 comprises 14 residues. Deletions cut 5 bases from V and 6 bases from J, with 15 bases between. CDR1 LNHNV and CDR2 YYDKDF come from the germline V gene (reference sequence). The CDR3 sequence is CATSPRTIGDTQYF. CDR3 bases: TGTGCCACCAGCCCCCGGACGATAGGTGATACGCAGTATTTT.

The chain couples TRBV5-5 to TRBJ1-2; D gene ambiguous. The germline V and J ends were trimmed by 0 bases and 8 bases, with 14 bases remaining between them. The germline V gene has CDR1 SGHKS and CDR2 YYEKEE (reference sequence). CDR3 length: 14 residues. The CDR3 DNA reads as TGTGCCAGCAGCTTGGTTTGGTCTCCCAGGGGCTACACCTTC. It encodes CASSLVWSPRGYTF.

The CDR3 nucleotides read TGCGCCAGCAGCCAAGAAGGGACTAGGGACGGGGAGCTGTTTTTT. Translating it yields CASSQEGTRDGELFF. The V call is TRBV4-3, the J call TRBJ2-2, with 8 nucleotides matching TRBD2. The germline gives CDR1 LGHNA, CDR2 YSLEER. The CDR3 runs 15 residues. V was pared by 0 bases and J by 7 bases, with 4 bases of the junction left unmatched.

As concerns this clone: This may come from a read error, since a much larger clone is one base off. The chain recombines TRBV7-9 with TRBJ2-3; unclear D gene. Germline lookup yields CDR1 SEHNR and CDR2 FQNEAQ (reference sequence). The CDR3 covers 13 residues. V was pared by 2 bases and J by 4 bases, with 7 bases between. CDR3 DNA: TGTGCCAGCAGCTTACTAGGCGCAGATACGCAGTATTTT. Its translation: CASSLLGADTQYF.

The V and J genes are TRBV30 and TRBJ2-7; the D gene is possibly TRBD1 (5 bases). This CDR3 has 13 amino acids. Trimming stripped 2 bases from V and 7 bases from J, with 15 bases between. The germline V gene encodes CDR1 GTSNPN and CDR2 SVGIG (reference sequence). This CDR3 reads CAWSNLDNGEQYF. The CDR3 nucleotides read TGTGCCTGGAGTAATTTGGACAATGGGGAGCAGTACTTC.

This clone was seen only a few times. The chain carries TRBV7-9 and TRBJ1-2; D unresolved. The CDR3 sequence is 14 residues long. CDR1 is SEHNR, CDR2 FQNEAQ, per germline (reference sequence). V lost 0 bases, J lost 8 bases, and 13 bases lay in between. CDR3 nucleotide sequence: TGTGCCAGCAGCTTAGCGAGAAGCGAGTGGGGCTACACCTTC. It codes for CASSLARSEWGYTF.

The chain recombines TRBV27 with TRBJ1-3; TRBD1 might be the D (6 bases). Germline values: CDR1 MNHEY, CDR2 SMNVEV (reference sequence). V lost 5 bases and J 4 bases, leaving 12 bases between the germline ends. The CDR3 runs 14 residues. The CDR3: CASSRAGTGNTIYF. Written as DNA, the CDR3 is TGTGCCAGCAGTAGGGCAGGGACAGGAAACACCATATATTTT.

The genes are TRBV5-4 and TRBJ2-2, with D tentatively TRBD1 or TRBD2 (5 bases each). V lost 3 bases, J lost 2 bases, and 8 bases lay in between. The CDR3 is 14 residues long. CDR1 SGHNT and CDR2 YYREEE come from the germline V gene (reference sequence). Written as DNA, the CDR3 is TGTGCCAGCAGCTGGGACCAAAACACCGGGGAGCTGTTTTTT. Protein product: CASSWDQNTGELFF.

The chain links TRBV18 to TRBJ2-7, with a tentative D call TRBD1 (7 bases). CDR1 and CDR2 (germline): KGHSH, LQKENI. The V end was cut by 2 bases, the J end by 4 bases, with 12 bases between. CDR3 length equals 14 residues. CDR3 protein: CASSPTAGGYEQYF. As DNA, the CDR3 is TGTGCCAGCTCACCAACGGCAGGGGGGTACGAGCAGTACTTC.

The CDR3 loop is CASSSGPQNSNQPQHF. DNA for the CDR3: TGTGCCAGCAGCTCCGGTCCGCAAAATAGCAATCAGCCCCAGCATTTT. The chain carries TRBV7-2 and TRBJ1-5; D unclear. Per the germline V gene, CDR1 is SGHTA and CDR2 is FQGNSA. The CDR3 spans 16 residues. Deletions cut 4 bases from V and 0 bases from J, with 13 bases between.

This clone was detected once. The V gene is TRBV7-9, the J gene TRBJ2-7; 7 bases map to TRBD2. The V gene's germline CDR1 is SEHNR and CDR2 FQNEAQ (reference sequence). CDR3 size: 14 residues. Germline trimming cut 3 bases from V and 2 bases from J; bases unmatched to any gene: 4. The CDR3 DNA reads TGTGCCAGCAGCTTGGGCGGGAGCGCCTACGAGCAGTACTTC. This translates into CASSLGGSAYEQYF.